These T cell receptor beta chains were read from a single sample in a study of T cell responses to AZD1222 COVID-19 vaccine. Only in-frame clones appear in the TCRdb table, and some are missing; sequencing was by immunoSEQ multiplex PCR. The sample records fewer than 200,000 clones, around 92% being singletons. Sequenced material: peripheral blood, taken on day 0 of AZD1222 vaccination. These receptors were taken from an adult in good health. CDR3s include the opening cysteine and the closing phenylalanine or tryptophan. D genes are given only for firm matches. The size of a clone is reported for some rows only, either as once, few or many, or as a class for expanded clones.

v_call,d_call,j_call,clone_size,cdr3_nt,cdr3_aa
TRBV19,TRBD1,TRBJ1-1,NA,TGTGCCAGTAGTATTTCAGGGGGGAACACTGAAGCTTTCTTT,CASSISGGNTEAFF
TRBV5-1,NA,TRBJ2-1,NA,TGCGCCAGCAGCTCGAACCGGGACTCCTCCTACAATGAGCAGTTCTTC,CASSSNRDSSYNEQFF
TRBV5-6,TRBD1,TRBJ1-3,NA,TGTGCCAGCAGCTCTCTAGGGGGCGCTGGAAACACCATATATTTT,CASSSLGGAGNTIYF
TRBV3-1/TRBV3-2,NA,TRBJ2-3,NA,TGTGCCAGCAGCCAAGACAGGGCGGGCGGGCAGTATTTT,CASSQDRAGGQYF
TRBV6-5,NA,TRBJ1-5,NA,TGTGCCAGCAGTTACGGCAGGGTAGGTCAGCCCCAGCATTTT,CASSYGRVGQPQHF
TRBV6-5,NA,TRBJ1-1,NA,TGTGCCAGCAGTTACTCGGGGGGAAAAGCTTTCTTT,CASSYSGGKAFF
TRBV9,TRBD1,TRBJ1-2,NA,TGTGCCAGCAGCCCAACAAATGGCGGCAGGGGGCTGGGTGGCTACACCTTC,CASSPTNGGRGLGGYTF
TRBV29-1,TRBD1,TRBJ2-1,NA,TGCAGCGTTGAAGGGACAGGGGGCGCCCACCAGTTCTTC,CSVEGTGGAHQFF
TRBV19,TRBD1,TRBJ1-2,NA,TGTGCCAGTAGTACACAACCGAGACAGGGGTCCTCCTATGGCTACACCTTC,CASSTQPRQGSSYGYTF
TRBV6-2/TRBV6-3,TRBD1,TRBJ2-1,NA,TGTGCCAGCAGCCAGGACAGGGCCTTGGTCAATGAGCAGTTCTTC,CASSQDRALVNEQFF
TRBV7-2,NA,TRBJ1-3,NA,TGTGCCAGCAGCTCAGCAAGAGCCTCTGGAAACACCATATATTTT,CASSSARASGNTIYF
TRBV5-5,NA,TRBJ1-2,NA,TGTGCCAGCAGCTCCGAAGGGACCTCCTGGGGAAATGGCTACACCTTC,CASSSEGTSWGNGYTF
TRBV19,NA,TRBJ1-2,NA,TGTGCCAGTAAAATACGGGACGGAGATAACTATGGCTACACCTTC,CASKIRDGDNYGYTF
TRBV18,TRBD1,TRBJ2-2,NA,TGTGCCAGCTCACCACCGGGACAGGGGAACACCGGGGAGCTGTTTTTT,CASSPPGQGNTGELFF
TRBV6-5,NA,TRBJ1-1,NA,TGTGCCAGCAGTTCGGGGGAGGTACCTGAAGCTTTCTTT,CASSSGEVPEAFF
TRBV10-3,NA,TRBJ1-3,NA,TGTGCCATCAGTGAGTCGGGGGCCCGAAACACCATATATTTT,CAISESGARNTIYF
TRBV7-9,NA,TRBJ1-1,NA,TGTGCCAGCAGCTTAGTTGGGACGGGGAACACTGAAGCTTTCTTT,CASSLVGTGNTEAFF
TRBV9,NA,TRBJ1-5,NA,TGTGCCAGCAGCGTTGTACAAAGCCGGAGGGGAAGCAATCAGCCCCAGCATTTT,CASSVVQSRRGSNQPQHF
TRBV7-2,NA,TRBJ1-5,NA,TGTGCCAGCAGCTTAGCAGGGGGGGAACAGCCCCAGCATTTT,CASSLAGGEQPQHF
TRBV28,TRBD1,TRBJ1-6,NA,TGTGCCAGCAGTGTGGAGAGGGGGCCTTCACCCCTCCACTTT,CASSVERGPSPLHF
TRBV3-1/TRBV3-2,NA,TRBJ1-3,NA,TGTGCCAGCAGCCAAGGGGCATCGGGATCGGGCACCATATATTTT,CASSQGASGSGTIYF
TRBV11-2,NA,TRBJ1-1,NA,TGTGCCAGCAGCCTACGGACAAGTAGCACCAACACTGAAGCTTTCTTT,CASSLRTSSTNTEAFF
TRBV27,NA,TRBJ2-1,NA,TGTGCCAGCAGTCCATTTGCGCGGAGATACAATGAGCAGTTCTTC,CASSPFARRYNEQFF
TRBV29-1,NA,TRBJ1-1,NA,TGCAGCGTTGGGGCAGGGGTGAACACTGAAGCTTTCTTT,CSVGAGVNTEAFF
TRBV13,NA,TRBJ1-1,NA,TGTGCCAGCAGCTTAGGAGGGGGACTTAAAAACACTGAAGCTTTCTTT,CASSLGGGLKNTEAFF
TRBV2,NA,TRBJ2-5,NA,TGTGCCACCCTCCCGAGACAGGGAGGAAAGACCCAGTACTTC,CATLPRQGGKTQYF
TRBV5-8,TRBD2,TRBJ2-1,NA,TGTGCCAGCAGCGGACTAGCGGGAGGGATCTACAATGAGCAGTTCTTC,CASSGLAGGIYNEQFF
TRBV7-9,TRBD2,TRBJ2-1,NA,TGTGCCAGCAGCTTAACTAGCGGGAGGGGCGATGAGCAGTTCTTC,CASSLTSGRGDEQFF
TRBV29-1,TRBD1,TRBJ1-4,NA,TGCAGCGTTACAGGGGGCTTAGGTGAAAAACTGTTTTTT,CSVTGGLGEKLFF
TRBV29-1,NA,TRBJ1-1,NA,TGCAGCGTTGAAGGTAGGGGCAGCGGGTACACTGAAGCTTTCTTT,CSVEGRGSGYTEAFF
TRBV6-2/TRBV6-3,TRBD1,TRBJ2-2,NA,TGTGCCAGCAGCCTAGGACAGGGGGCTAACACCGGGGAGCTGTTTTTT,CASSLGQGANTGELFF
TRBV6-2/TRBV6-3,TRBD1,TRBJ1-5,NA,TGTGCCAGCAGTTCCCTTTTCAACAGGGGTCCTCAGCCCCAGCATTTT,CASSSLFNRGPQPQHF
TRBV5-1,TRBD2,TRBJ2-1,NA,TGCGCCAGCAGCCTGGGACTAGCGGGGGGGCGGAGCTCCTACAATGAGCAGTTCTTC,CASSLGLAGGRSSYNEQFF
TRBV2,TRBD2,TRBJ2-2,NA,TGTGCCGGATTCGGGGGGAGGGCCTCAGAGGAGCTGTTTTTT,CAGFGGRASEELFF
TRBV5-4,TRBD1,TRBJ1-1,once,TGTGCCAGCAGCGCAGGGGGCGGTACAGCTTTCTTT,CASSAGGGTAFF
TRBV5-5,NA,TRBJ1-1,NA,TGTGCCAGCCATGGGGATGATTACGGAGGGGGGAACACTGAAGCTTTCTTT,CASHGDDYGGGNTEAFF
TRBV27,TRBD1,TRBJ1-2,NA,TGTGCCAGCAGTTTGGCCGGACAGGGGGCCATCTATGGCTACACCTTC,CASSLAGQGAIYGYTF
TRBV18,TRBD2,TRBJ2-1,NA,TGTGCCAGCTCACCGGGCGCCGGACTAGCGGGAGCGGATGAGCAGTTCTTC,CASSPGAGLAGADEQFF
TRBV24-1,NA,TRBJ1-1,NA,TGTGCCACCAGTGACCAAAGGGCCGGAGCTTTCTTT,CATSDQRAGAFF
TRBV3-1/TRBV3-2,NA,TRBJ1-2,NA,TGTGCCAGCACCTCTACGCCAGGGCTTAACTATGGCTACACCTTC,CASTSTPGLNYGYTF
TRBV7-2,NA,TRBJ2-2,NA,TGTGCCAGCAGCCCCGGACGGACGAACACCGGGGAGCTGTTTTTT,CASSPGRTNTGELFF
TRBV2,NA,TRBJ1-6,NA,TGTGCCAGCTGCGAAGGCCCGGGACTGGAGAATTCACCCCTCCACTTT,CASCEGPGLENSPLHF
TRBV5-4,NA,TRBJ1-2,NA,TGTGCCAGCAGCTTCATTTTGGTTTTAGGCTACACCTTC,CASSFILVLGYTF
TRBV7-2,NA,TRBJ1-1,NA,TGTGCCAGCAGCTTATTCTTTTCGGGGAGCGGAGCGGTGAACACTGAAGCTTTCTTT,CASSLFFSGSGAVNTEAFF
TRBV6-5,NA,TRBJ1-5,NA,TGTGCCAGCAGTTACTCGTCCGGCATGCAGCCCCAGCATTTT,CASSYSSGMQPQHF
TRBV4-1,TRBD2,TRBJ2-7,NA,TGCGCCAGCAGCCAGAGCCGCACCGGGACTAGCAATTCCGAGCAGTACTTC,CASSQSRTGTSNSEQYF
TRBV19,TRBD1,TRBJ2-3,NA,TGTGCCAGTACCCCCCGGGACAGGGGCATAGGCACAGATACGCAGTATTTT,CASTPRDRGIGTDTQYF
TRBV6-5,NA,TRBJ1-1,NA,TGTGCCAGCAGTTACGGGGCGCCAGGGAACACTGAAGCTTTCTTT,CASSYGAPGNTEAFF
TRBV3-1/TRBV3-2,NA,TRBJ1-1,NA,TGTGCCAGCAGCCGCGCCCAGAACACTGAAGCTTTCTTT,CASSRAQNTEAFF
TRBV7-8,TRBD1,TRBJ1-4,NA,TGTGCCAGCAGCCTAGGGCGACAGGGCAGTGAAAAACTGTTTTTT,CASSLGRQGSEKLFF
TRBV2,TRBD1,TRBJ2-5,NA,TGTGCCAGCAGTGGGACAGGGGGTCCCTATGAGACCCAGTACTTC,CASSGTGGPYETQYF
TRBV5-6,NA,TRBJ1-5,NA,TGTGCCAGCAGCAGCCAGGGTATTAGCAATCAGCCCCAGCATTTT,CASSSQGISNQPQHF
TRBV19,NA,TRBJ1-2,NA,TGTGCCAGTAGTTCAGTCCCAGGCTATGGCTACACCTTC,CASSSVPGYGYTF
TRBV2,NA,TRBJ1-1,NA,TGTGCCAGCGTCCCCGGACAGTATAACACTGAAGCTTTCTTT,CASVPGQYNTEAFF
TRBV19,NA,TRBJ2-4,NA,TGTGCCAGTAAAAGGGTAGGGGAAATTCAGTACTTC,CASKRVGEIQYF
TRBV21-1,NA,TRBJ1-5,NA,TGTGCCAGCAGCAAGGGGTCCCCTGGGAAACAGGGATCAAATCAGCCCCAGCATTTT,CASSKGSPGKQGSNQPQHF
TRBV3-1/TRBV3-2,NA,TRBJ1-1,few,TGTGCCAGCAGCCAAGAACCTAAGATGGGTGGAGCTTTCTTT,CASSQEPKMGGAFF
TRBV7-9,NA,TRBJ1-4,NA,TGTGCCAGCAGCTCCCAGGAAAAACTGTTTTTT,CASSSQEKLFF
TRBV4-1,TRBD1,TRBJ2-1,NA,TGCGCCAGCAGCCAACCAACCCGGGACAGATACAATGAGCAGTTCTTC,CASSQPTRDRYNEQFF